The source of this TCR beta chain is a study of beta chain features in type 1 diabetes. Points from the study as a whole: Patients with type 1 diabetes showed fewer VDJ junction insertions and more deletions.

As for this clone: The antigen remains unidentified.

The study reverse transcribed the entire isolated RNA, so it sequenced expressed TCRB transcripts. The protocol was immunoSEQ multiplex PCR, while the TCRdb copy is restricted to in-frame clones and leaves out a portion. Among over 500,000 clones listed, roughly 16% were seen once. Germline CDR1 and CDR2: LGHNA and YSLEER. V dropped 3 bases and J dropped 0 bases, with 14 bases sitting between them. This CDR3 is built from 17 residues. This chain joins TRBV4-3 and TRBJ2-2, with D perhaps matching TRBD1 (6 bases). The sequencing sample was made of naive CD4+ T cells from blood. The TCR sequence derives from a man aged 18 to 30 in good health. CDR3 sequence: CASSQEPTGTNTGELFF. CDR3 sequence (DNA): TGCGCCAGCAGCCAGGAACCGACAGGCACGAACACCGGGGAGCTGTTTTTT.